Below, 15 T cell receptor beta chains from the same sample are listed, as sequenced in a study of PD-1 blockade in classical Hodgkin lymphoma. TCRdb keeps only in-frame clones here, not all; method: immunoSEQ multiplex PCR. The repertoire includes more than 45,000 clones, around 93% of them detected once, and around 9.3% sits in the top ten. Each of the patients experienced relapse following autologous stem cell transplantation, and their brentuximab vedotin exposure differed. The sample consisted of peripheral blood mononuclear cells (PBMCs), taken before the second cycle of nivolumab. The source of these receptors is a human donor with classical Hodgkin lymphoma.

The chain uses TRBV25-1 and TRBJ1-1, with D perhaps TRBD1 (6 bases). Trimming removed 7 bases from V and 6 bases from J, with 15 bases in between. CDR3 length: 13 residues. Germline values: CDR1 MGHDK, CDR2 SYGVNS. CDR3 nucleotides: TGTGCCAGCAAGCCCCAGGGGCCCGCTGAAGCTTTCTTT. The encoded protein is CASKPQGPAEAFF.

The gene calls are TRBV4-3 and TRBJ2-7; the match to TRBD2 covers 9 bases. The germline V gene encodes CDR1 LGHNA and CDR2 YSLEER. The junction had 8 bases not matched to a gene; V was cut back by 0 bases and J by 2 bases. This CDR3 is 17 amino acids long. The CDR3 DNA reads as TGCGCCAGCAGCCAAGAAATCGGAGCGGGAGGACCCTACGAGCAGTACTTC. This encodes CASSQEIGAGGPYEQYF.

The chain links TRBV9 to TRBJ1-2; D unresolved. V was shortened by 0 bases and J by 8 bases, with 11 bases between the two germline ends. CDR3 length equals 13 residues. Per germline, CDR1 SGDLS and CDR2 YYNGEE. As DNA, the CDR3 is TGTGCCAGCAGCGTAGCCGGCCCTGGGGGCTACACCTTC. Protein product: CASSVAGPGGYTF. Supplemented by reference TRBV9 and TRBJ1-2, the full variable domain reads DSGVTQTPKHLITATGQRVTLRCSPRSGDLSVYWYQQSLDQGLQFLIQYYNGEERAKGNILERFSAQQFPDLHSELNLSSLELGDSALYFCASSVAGPGGYTFGSGTRLTVV.

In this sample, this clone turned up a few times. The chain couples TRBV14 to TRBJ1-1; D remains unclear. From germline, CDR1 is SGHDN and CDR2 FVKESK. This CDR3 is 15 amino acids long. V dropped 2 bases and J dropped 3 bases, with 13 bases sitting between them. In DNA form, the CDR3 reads TGTGCCAGCAGCCAACTCCCAGACCAGCACACTGAAGCTTTCTTT. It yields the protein CASSQLPDQHTEAFF.

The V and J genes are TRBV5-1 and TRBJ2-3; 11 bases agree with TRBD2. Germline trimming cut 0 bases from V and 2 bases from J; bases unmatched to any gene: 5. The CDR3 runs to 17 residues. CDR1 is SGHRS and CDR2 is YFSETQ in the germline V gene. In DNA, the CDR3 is TGCGCCAGCAGCTTGGGAGGGACTAGCGGTTCCACAGATACGCAGTATTTT. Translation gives CASSLGGTSGSTDTQYF.

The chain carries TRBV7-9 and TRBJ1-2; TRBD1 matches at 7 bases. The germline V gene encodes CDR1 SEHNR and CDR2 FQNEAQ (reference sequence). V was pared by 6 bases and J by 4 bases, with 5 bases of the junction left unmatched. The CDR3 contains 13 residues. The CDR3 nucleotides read TGTGCCAGCAGATCCGGGACAGTCTATGGCTACACCTTC. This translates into CASRSGTVYGYTF.

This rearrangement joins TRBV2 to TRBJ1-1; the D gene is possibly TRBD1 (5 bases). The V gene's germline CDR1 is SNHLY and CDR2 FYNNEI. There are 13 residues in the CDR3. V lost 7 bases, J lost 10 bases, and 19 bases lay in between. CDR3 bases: TGTGCCAGCATGAATACCGTCGGGGGGGGAGCTTTCTTT. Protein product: CASMNTVGGGAFF.

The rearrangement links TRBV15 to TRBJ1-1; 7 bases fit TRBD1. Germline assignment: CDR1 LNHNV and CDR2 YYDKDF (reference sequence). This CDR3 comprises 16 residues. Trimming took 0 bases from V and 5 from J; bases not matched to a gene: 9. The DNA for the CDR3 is TGTGCCACCAGCAGAGATCCACTTACAGGGGTAACTGAAGCTTTCTTT. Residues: CATSRDPLTGVTEAFF.

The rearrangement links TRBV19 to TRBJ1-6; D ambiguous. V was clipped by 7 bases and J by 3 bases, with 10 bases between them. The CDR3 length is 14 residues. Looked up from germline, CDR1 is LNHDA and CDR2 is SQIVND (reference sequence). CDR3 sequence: CASKLVGYNSPLHF. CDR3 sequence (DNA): TGTGCCAGTAAATTGGTCGGCTATAATTCACCCCTCCACTTT.

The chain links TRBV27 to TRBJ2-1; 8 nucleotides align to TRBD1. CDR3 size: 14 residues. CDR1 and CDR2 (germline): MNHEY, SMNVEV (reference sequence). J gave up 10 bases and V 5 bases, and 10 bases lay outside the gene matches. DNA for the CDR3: TGTGCCAGCAGTAAGACGACAGGGGTTTTGGAGCAGTTCTTC. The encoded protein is CASSKTTGVLEQFF.

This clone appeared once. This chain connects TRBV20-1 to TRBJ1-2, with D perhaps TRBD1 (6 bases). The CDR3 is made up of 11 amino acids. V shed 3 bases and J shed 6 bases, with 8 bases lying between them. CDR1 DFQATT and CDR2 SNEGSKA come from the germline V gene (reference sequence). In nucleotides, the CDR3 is TGCAGTGCTAGTCAGGGGAATGGCTACACCTTC. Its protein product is CSASQGNGYTF.

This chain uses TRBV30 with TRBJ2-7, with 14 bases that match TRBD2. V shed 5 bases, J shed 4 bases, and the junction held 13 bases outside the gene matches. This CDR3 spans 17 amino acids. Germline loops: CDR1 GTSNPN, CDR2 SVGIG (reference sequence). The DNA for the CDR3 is TGTGCCTGGCAGGGACTAGCGGGAGAAAAAGGAGTTTACGAGCAGTACTTC. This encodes CAWQGLAGEKGVYEQYF.

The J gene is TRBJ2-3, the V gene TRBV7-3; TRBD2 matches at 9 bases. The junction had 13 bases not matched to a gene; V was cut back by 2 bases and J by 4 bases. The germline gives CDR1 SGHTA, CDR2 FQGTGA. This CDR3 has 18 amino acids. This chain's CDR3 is CASSLESLGLALADTQYF. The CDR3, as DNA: TGTGCCAGCAGCTTAGAGTCCCTCGGACTAGCGTTGGCAGATACGCAGTATTTT.

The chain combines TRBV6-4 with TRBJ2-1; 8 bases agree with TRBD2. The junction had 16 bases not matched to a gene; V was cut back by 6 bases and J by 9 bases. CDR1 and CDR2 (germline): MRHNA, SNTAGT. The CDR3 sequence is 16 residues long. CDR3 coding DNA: TGTGCCAGCAGGGGCACGGCGGGGGGTCCGACAGGTGAGCAGTTCTTC. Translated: CASRGTAGGPTGEQFF.

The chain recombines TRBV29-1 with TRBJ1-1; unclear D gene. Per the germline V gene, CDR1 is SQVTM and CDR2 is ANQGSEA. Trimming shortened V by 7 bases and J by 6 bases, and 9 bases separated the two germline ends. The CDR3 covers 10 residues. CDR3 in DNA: TGCAGCGCCGAGGGTCCTGAAGCTTTCTTT. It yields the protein CSAEGPEAFF.